This T cell receptor (beta chain) was sequenced for a study of T cells expressing NK-cell markers. Generation of TCR beta cDNA was performed by 5'RACE template switching incorporating UMIs. TCRdb reprocessed the 5' RACE reads, keeping one entry per CDR3 protein, no DNA. The table lists a few hundred thousand distinct CDR3 sequences. On this clonotype: Its antigen remains unidentified.

Study-wide results and limits: Several donors likewise had their CD3+CD56-NKG2C+ fraction led by these clonotypes.

The CDR3 runs 16 residues. From germline, CDR1 is ENHRY and CDR2 SYGVKD. This sequence joins TRBV10-3 and TRBJ2-7; TCRdb returns TRBD1, unconfirmable since there is no DNA. This TCR was recovered from a man aged 18-70 years in good health. The sample comprised blood T cells: a sorted CD56 or NKG2C T cell subset, CD4+ or CD8+ T cells, or bulk PBMC T cells (not recorded which). This CDR3 is CAISNRGQGTSYEQYF.